The clone carrying this TCR beta chain was seen only a few times. Its target is not known. This sample was included in a study of cytomegalovirus exposure and HLA in healthy donors. In the study overall: Of some 360 genotyped donors, about 81% clustered with self-reported Caucasian donors. Study-wide results and caveats: Cytomegalovirus-associated status was assigned to approximately 160 TCR beta chains. A link between a missense DCLRE1C variant and TCR beta V- and J-gene trimming emerged from a later analysis. The authors later found HLA-associated TCR beta chains more clonally expanded than equally common others.

This CDR3 contains 13 residues. Germline assignment: CDR1 MNHNS and CDR2 SASEGT. V was shortened by 6 bases and J by 10 bases, with 13 bases between the two germline ends. This PCR relied on a set of 60 Vbeta primers and 13 Jbeta primers. Here immunoSEQ multiplex PCR was the method, and the copy in TCRdb shows in-frame clones only, minus some. Of about 140,000 clones in the sample, about 74% were seen once. The TCR comes from a male donor in good health and CMV-seronegative. The chain carries TRBV6-1 and TRBJ1-6; a weak D match, TRBD1 (6 bases). Sequenced: PBMCs. The CDR3 DNA reads as TGTGCCAGCAGCACAGGGTCAGAATCACCCCTCCACTTT. It codes for CASSTGSESPLHF.